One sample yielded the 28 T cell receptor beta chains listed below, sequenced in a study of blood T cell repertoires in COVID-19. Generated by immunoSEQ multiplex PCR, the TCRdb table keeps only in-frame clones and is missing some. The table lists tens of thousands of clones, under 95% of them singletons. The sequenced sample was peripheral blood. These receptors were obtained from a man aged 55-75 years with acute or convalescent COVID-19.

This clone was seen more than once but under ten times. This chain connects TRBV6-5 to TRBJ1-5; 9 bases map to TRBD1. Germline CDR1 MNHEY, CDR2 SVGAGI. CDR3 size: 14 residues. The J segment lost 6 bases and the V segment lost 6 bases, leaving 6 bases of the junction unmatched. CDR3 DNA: TGTGCCAGCAGAGTGGGACAGGGACTTCAGCCCCAGCATTTT. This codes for CASRVGQGLQPQHF.

The chain's CDR3 is CAWGGVGEQYF. CDR3 DNA sequence: TGTGCCTGGGGAGGGGTGGGCGAGCAGTACTTC. The chain carries TRBV30 and TRBJ2-7, with D perhaps TRBD2 (6 bases). V lost 5 bases and J 6 bases, leaving 11 bases between the germline ends. CDR1 and CDR2 (germline): GTSNPN, SVGIG (reference sequence). The CDR3 covers 11 residues.

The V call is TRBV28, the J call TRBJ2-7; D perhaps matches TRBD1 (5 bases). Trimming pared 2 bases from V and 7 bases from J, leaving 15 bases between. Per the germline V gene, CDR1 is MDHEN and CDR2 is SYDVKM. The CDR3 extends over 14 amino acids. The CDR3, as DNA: TGTGCCAGCAGTTTAATAACCGATCAGGGTGAGCAGTACTTC. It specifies CASSLITDQGEQYF.

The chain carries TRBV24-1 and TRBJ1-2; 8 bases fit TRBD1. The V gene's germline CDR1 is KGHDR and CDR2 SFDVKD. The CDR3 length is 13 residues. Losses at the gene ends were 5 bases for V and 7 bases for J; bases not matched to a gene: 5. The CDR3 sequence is CATSGATGGGYTF. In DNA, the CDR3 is TGTGCCACCAGTGGGGCAACAGGGGGTGGCTACACCTTC.

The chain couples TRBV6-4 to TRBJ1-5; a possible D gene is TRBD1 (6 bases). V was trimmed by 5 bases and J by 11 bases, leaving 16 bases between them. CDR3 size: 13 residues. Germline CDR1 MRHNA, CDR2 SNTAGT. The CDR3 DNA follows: TGTGCCAGCAGTTTACTCAGGGGCCAGACCCAGCATTTT. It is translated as CASSLLRGQTQHF.

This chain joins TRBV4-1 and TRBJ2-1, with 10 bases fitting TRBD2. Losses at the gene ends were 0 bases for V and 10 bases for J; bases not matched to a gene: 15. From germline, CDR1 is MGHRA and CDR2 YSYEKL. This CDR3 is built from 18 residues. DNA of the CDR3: TGCGCCAGCAGCCAAGATGCTAGCGGGGGACTCCCTCTGTACGAGCAGTTCTTC. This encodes CASSQDASGGLPLYEQFF.

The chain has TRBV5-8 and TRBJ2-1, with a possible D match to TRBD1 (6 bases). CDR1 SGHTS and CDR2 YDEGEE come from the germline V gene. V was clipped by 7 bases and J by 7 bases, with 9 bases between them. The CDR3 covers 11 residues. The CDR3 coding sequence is TGTGCCAGCCGCCAGGGGAATGAGCAGTTCTTC. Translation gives CASRQGNEQFF.

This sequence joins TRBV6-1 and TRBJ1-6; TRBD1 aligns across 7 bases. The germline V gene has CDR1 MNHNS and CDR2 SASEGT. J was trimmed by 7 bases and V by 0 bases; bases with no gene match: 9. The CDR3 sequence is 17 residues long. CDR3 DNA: TGTGCCAGCAGTGAAGCGCTAGGGACAGCGTCCAATTCACCCCTCCACTTT. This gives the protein CASSEALGTASNSPLHF.

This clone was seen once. The CDR3 region is CSAIREGGYTF. In DNA form, the CDR3 reads TGCAGTGCTATTAGGGAGGGTGGCTACACCTTC. The V and J genes are TRBV20-1 and TRBJ1-2, with unresolved D. CDR1 and CDR2 from the germline V gene are DFQATT and SNEGSKA (reference sequence). V lost 4 bases, J lost 7 bases, and 10 bases lay in between. CDR3 length: 11 amino acids.

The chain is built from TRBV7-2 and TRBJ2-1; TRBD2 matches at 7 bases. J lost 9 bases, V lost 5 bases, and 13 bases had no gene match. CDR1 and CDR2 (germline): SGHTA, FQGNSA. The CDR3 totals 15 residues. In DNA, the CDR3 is TGTGCCAGCAGCGGTGCCCAGGGCGGGGGAGGTGAGCAGTTCTTC. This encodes CASSGAQGGGGEQFF.

CDR3 in DNA: TGCAGCGTTGGGAGATGGTCCTCGCTCAGGGTCCAAGAGACCCAGTACTTC. Translation: CSVGRWSSLRVQETQYF. The chain carries TRBV29-1 and TRBJ2-5; D perhaps matches TRBD1 (5 bases). This CDR3 has 17 amino acids. CDR1 SQVTM and CDR2 ANQGSEA come from the germline V gene. Deletions cut 4 bases from V and 1 base from J, with 22 bases between.

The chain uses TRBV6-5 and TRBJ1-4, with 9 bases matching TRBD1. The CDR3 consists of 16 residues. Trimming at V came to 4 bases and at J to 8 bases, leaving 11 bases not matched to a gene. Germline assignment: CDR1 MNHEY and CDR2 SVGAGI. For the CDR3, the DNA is TGTGCCAGCAGTTTATCGTCGACAGGGGGGAAGGAAAAACTGTTTTTT. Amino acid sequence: CASSLSSTGGKEKLFF.

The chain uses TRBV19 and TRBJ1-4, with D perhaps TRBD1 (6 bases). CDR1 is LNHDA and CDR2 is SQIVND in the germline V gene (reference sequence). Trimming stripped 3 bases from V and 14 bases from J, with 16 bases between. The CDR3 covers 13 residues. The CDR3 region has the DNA TGTGCCAGTAGTATTGTTGTCCAGGGGTCTCTGTTTTTT. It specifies CASSIVVQGSLFF.

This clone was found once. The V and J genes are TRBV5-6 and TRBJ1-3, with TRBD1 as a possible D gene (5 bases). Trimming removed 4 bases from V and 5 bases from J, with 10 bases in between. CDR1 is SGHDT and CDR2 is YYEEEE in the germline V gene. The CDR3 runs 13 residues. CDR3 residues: CASSTLDRNTIYF. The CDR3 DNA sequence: TGTGCCAGCAGCACATTGGACAGAAACACCATATATTTT.

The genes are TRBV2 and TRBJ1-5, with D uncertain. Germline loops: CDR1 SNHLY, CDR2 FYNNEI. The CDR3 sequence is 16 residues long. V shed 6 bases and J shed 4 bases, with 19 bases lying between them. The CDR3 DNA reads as TGTGCCAGCAGCGGAGGTTCAGGCGGCTATAATCAGCCCCAGCATTTT. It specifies CASSGGSGGYNQPQHF.

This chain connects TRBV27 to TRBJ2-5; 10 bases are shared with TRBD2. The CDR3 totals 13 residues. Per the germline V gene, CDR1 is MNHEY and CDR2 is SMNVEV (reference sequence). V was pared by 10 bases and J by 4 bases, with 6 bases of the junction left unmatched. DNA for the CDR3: TGTGCCACTCAAGCGGGGGGGGGAGAGACCCAGTACTTC. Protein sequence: CATQAGGGETQYF.

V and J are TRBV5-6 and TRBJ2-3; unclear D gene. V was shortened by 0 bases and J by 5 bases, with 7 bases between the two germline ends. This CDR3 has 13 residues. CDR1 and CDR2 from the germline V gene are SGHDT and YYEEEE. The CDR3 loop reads CASSLARVDTQYF. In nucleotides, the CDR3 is TGTGCCAGCAGCTTGGCCCGGGTAGATACGCAGTATTTT.

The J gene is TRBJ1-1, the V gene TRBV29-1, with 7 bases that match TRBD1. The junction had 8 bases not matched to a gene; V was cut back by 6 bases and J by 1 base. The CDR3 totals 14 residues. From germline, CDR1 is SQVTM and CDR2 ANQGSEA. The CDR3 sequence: CSVWAGQANTEAFF. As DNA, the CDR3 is TGCAGCGTCTGGGCTGGACAGGCGAACACTGAAGCTTTCTTT.

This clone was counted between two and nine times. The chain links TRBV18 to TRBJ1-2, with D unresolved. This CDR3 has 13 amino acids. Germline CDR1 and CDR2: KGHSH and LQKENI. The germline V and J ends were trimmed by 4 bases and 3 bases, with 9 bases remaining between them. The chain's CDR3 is CASSLASDYGYTF. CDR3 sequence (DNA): TGTGCCAGCTCACTGGCCAGTGACTATGGCTACACCTTC.

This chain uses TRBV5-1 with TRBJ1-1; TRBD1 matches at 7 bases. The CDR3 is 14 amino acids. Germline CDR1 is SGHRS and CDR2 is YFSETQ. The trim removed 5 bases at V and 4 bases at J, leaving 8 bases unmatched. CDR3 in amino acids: CASRQGTSITEAFF. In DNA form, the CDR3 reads TGCGCCAGCAGACAGGGGACATCGATCACTGAAGCTTTCTTT.

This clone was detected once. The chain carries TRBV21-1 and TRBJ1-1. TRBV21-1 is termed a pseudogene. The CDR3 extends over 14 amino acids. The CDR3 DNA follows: TGTGCCAGCAGCATCGGGACTCCGTTCACTGAAGCTTTCTTT. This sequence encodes CASSIGTPFTEAFF.

The CDR3 DNA reads as TGTGCCAGCAGCGAACTTCGGGGCGAGCAGTACTTC. It is translated as CASSELRGEQYF. This chain connects TRBV2 to TRBJ2-7, with D perhaps TRBD2 (5 bases). CDR3 length: 12 amino acids. CDR1 is SNHLY, CDR2 FYNNEI, per germline. V dropped 6 bases and J dropped 6 bases, with 12 bases sitting between them.

CDR3 in amino acids: CASSAFPGDYGYTF. The CDR3 nucleotides read TGTGCCAGCAGCGCCTTCCCGGGAGACTATGGCTACACCTTC. The gene calls are TRBV9 and TRBJ1-2; D not resolved. The CDR3 has 14 residues. Germline CDR1 reads SGDLS; CDR2 reads YYNGEE. V was clipped by 3 bases and J by 3 bases, with 12 bases between them.

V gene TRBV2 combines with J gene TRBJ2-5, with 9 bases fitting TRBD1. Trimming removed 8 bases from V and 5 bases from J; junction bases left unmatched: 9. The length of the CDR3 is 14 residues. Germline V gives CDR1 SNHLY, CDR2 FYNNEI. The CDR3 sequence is CASAGTGTRETQYF. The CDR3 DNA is TGTGCCAGCGCCGGGACAGGGACCCGGGAGACCCAGTACTTC.

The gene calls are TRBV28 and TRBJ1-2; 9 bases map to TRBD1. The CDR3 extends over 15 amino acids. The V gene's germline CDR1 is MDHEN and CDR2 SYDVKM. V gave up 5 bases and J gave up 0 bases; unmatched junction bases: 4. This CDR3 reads CASSRDRAANYGYTF. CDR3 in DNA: TGTGCCAGCAGTCGGGACAGGGCAGCTAACTATGGCTACACCTTC.

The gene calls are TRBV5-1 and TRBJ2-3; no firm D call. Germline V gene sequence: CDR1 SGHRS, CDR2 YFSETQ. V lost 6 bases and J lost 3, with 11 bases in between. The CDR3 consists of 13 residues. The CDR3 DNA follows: TGCGCCAGCACCACCCTAATTACAGATACGCAGTATTTT. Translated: CASTTLITDTQYF.

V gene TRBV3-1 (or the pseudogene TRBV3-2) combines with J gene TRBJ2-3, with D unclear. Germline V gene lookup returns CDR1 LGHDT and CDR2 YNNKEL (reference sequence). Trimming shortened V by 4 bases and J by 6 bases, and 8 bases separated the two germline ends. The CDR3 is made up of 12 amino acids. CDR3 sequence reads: CASSLLRDTQYF. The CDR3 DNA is TGTGCCAGCAGCCTACTAAGGGATACGCAGTATTTT.

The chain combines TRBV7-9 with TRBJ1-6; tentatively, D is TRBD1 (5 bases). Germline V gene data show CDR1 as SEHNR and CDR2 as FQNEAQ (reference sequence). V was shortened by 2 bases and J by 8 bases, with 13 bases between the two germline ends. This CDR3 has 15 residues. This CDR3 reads CASSLLPGWDSPLHF. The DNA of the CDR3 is TGTGCCAGCAGCTTACTCCCAGGGTGGGATTCACCCCTCCACTTT.